The clone carrying this T cell receptor (beta chain) was detected a few times. This sample is part of a study of response to subunit inactivated influenza vaccine. CDR1 is DFQATT, CDR2 SNEGSKA, per germline (reference sequence). The V end was cut by 4 bases, the J end by 5 bases, with 15 bases between. The CDR3 is 13 amino acids. Each CDR3 protein is one row after TCRdb ran MiXCR on the RT-PCR reads. The sample lists some 600,000 distinct CDR3 sequences, 13% to 15% occurring once. This receptor was identified in a man aged 45-65 years who received an inactivated influenza vaccine. The rearrangement joins TRBV20-1 to TRBJ2-7; D is uncertain. Here the sequenced sample was PBMCs from blood, taken around 15 days before vaccination. CDR3 nucleotides: TGCAGTGCTACAGAGACCACCGGACACGAGCAGTACTTC. Encoded protein: CSATETTGHEQYF.